Presented here are 5 T cell receptor beta chains from one specimen sequenced in a study of early T cells in non-severe SARS-CoV-2 infection. TCRdb ran MiXCR on the 5' RACE reads and lists one entry per CDR3 protein. This sample yields approximately 70,000 distinct CDR3 sequences, of which approximately 12% are seen a single time; approximately 6.4% belongs to the top ten. The specimen sequenced was whole blood. These receptors came from an adult who was a healthcare worker with PCR-confirmed SARS-CoV-2 infection or an uninfected control (not recorded which).

This clonotype turned up a few times. V and J are TRBV29-1 and TRBJ2-7; TRBD2 aligns across 13 bases. V was pared by 7 bases and J by 3 bases, with 9 bases of the junction left unmatched. Germline V gives CDR1 SQVTM, CDR2 ANQGSEA. This CDR3 region has 15 residues. The CDR3 spells CSDGTSGIEGYEQYF. The DNA for the CDR3 is TGCAGCGACGGGACTAGCGGGATAGAGGGCTACGAGCAGTACTTC.

This chain connects TRBV20-1 to TRBJ1-3; possibly TRBD1 for D (5 bases). Trimming shortened V by 0 bases and J by 4 bases, and 16 bases separated the two germline ends. Germline V lookup: CDR1 DFQATT, CDR2 SNEGSKA (reference sequence). The CDR3 has 16 residues. The chain's CDR3 is CSARDLRAMSGNTIYF. Written as DNA, the CDR3 is TGCAGTGCTAGAGATCTCAGGGCAATGAGCGGAAACACCATATATTTT.

Ten or more counts support this clonotype. The genes are TRBV6-1 and TRBJ2-3; the D is unclear. The CDR3 length is 16 residues. Trimming pared 5 bases from V and 2 bases from J, leaving 17 bases between. CDR1 is MNHNS and CDR2 is SASEGT in the germline V gene. For the CDR3, the DNA is TGTGCCAGCAGTCCCACGACCGTTGGGTACACAGATACGCAGTATTTT. Amino acids: CASSPTTVGYTDTQYF.

Turning to this clonotype: At one boundary the junction diverges from the germline segment, which might be a read error. The V gene is TRBV7-9, the J gene TRBJ2-6; unclear D gene. Germline V lookup: CDR1 SEHNR, CDR2 FQNEAQ (reference sequence). The CDR3 sequence is 13 residues long. CDR3 sequence: CASSTSGPNVLTF. CDR3 DNA: TGTGCCAGCAGCACCTCTGGGCCCAACGTCCTGACTTTC.

The chain uses TRBV4-3 and TRBJ2-5; D not certain. The CDR3 has 16 residues. Germline V CDR1 and CDR2: LGHNA, YSLEER. V was cut by 0 bases and J by 2 bases, with 13 bases left in between. CDR3: CASSQDGRSRQETQYF. CDR3 in DNA: TGCGCCAGCAGCCAAGATGGTCGATCCAGACAAGAGACCCAGTACTTC.